These 12 T cell receptor beta chains were sequenced from one sample in a study of cytomegalovirus exposure and HLA in healthy donors. PCR primers comprised 60 Vbeta and 13 Jbeta primers. Assay used: immunoSEQ multiplex PCR; TCRdb lists only in-frame clones, some missing. This table holds 150,000 to 200,000 clones, 60% to 85% found once. Sequenced input: PBMCs. Receptor source: a female donor in good health and CMV-seronegative.

The J gene is TRBJ2-7, the V gene TRBV5-8, with TRBD1 identical over 10 bases. Germline V gene data show CDR1 as SGHTS and CDR2 as YDEGEE. V was clipped by 0 bases and J by 4 bases; unmatched bases: 13. The CDR3 length is 18 residues. The DNA for the CDR3 is TGTGCCAGCAGCTTGGCGAACCTTGGACAGGGGGTTCGGTACGAGCAGTACTTC. The encoded protein is CASSLANLGQGVRYEQYF. Together with reference TRBV5-8 and TRBJ2-7, the CDR3 gives the full variable domain: EAGVTQSPTHLIKTRGQQATLRCSPISGHTSVYWYQQALGLGLQFLLWYDEGEERNRGNFPPRFSGRQFPNYSSELNVNALELEDSALYLCASSLANLGQGVRYEQYFGPGTRLTVT.

This clone was seen more than once but under ten times. J is TRBJ2-5 and V is TRBV6-5; TRBD2 matches at 9 bases. V shed 6 bases, J shed 3 bases, and the junction held 5 bases outside the gene matches. From germline, CDR1 is MNHEY and CDR2 SVGAGI. The CDR3 length is 14 residues. For the CDR3, the DNA is TGTGCCAGCAGCGCTGGGACTAGCAAAGAGACCCAGTACTTC. It yields the protein CASSAGTSKETQYF.

The chain joins TRBV19 to TRBJ2-3; D not certain. The CDR3 covers 14 residues. Trimming shortened V by 5 bases and J by 0 bases, and 9 bases separated the two germline ends. Germline values: CDR1 LNHDA, CDR2 SQIVND (reference sequence). The CDR3 protein is CASSSITSTDTQYF. In DNA form, the CDR3 reads TGTGCCAGTAGTTCCATCACTAGCACAGATACGCAGTATTTT. Variable domain in full (rest from reference TRBV19 and TRBJ2-3): DGGITQSPKYLFRKEGQNVTLSCEQNLNHDAMYWYRQDPGQGLRLIYYSQIVNDFQKGDIAEGYSVSREKKESFPLTVTSAQKNPTAFYLCASSSITSTDTQYFGPGTRLTVL.

The V call is TRBV15, the J call TRBJ2-7, with unresolved D. Germline V gene sequence: CDR1 LNHNV, CDR2 YYDKDF (reference sequence). This CDR3 comprises 16 residues. With 3 bases removed from V and 1 base from J, the gap between germline ends came to 16 bases. The CDR3 protein is CATSSARLERSYEQYF. In DNA form, the CDR3 reads TGTGCCACCAGCAGTGCCCGACTGGAGAGGTCCTACGAGCAGTACTTC.

V is TRBV15 and J is TRBJ1-5, with TRBD1 matching 7 bases. The germline gives CDR1 LNHNV, CDR2 YYDKDF (reference sequence). J gave up 4 bases and V 0 bases, and 3 bases lay outside the gene matches. This CDR3 spans 15 amino acids. The CDR3 is CATSREGTANQPQHF. The CDR3 DNA follows: TGTGCCACCAGCAGAGAAGGGACAGCGAATCAGCCCCAGCATTTT.

The gene calls are TRBV10-2 and TRBJ2-2, with TRBD2 matching 9 bases. Trimming cost V 6 bases and J 1 base; bases outside gene matches: 0. The CDR3 consists of 14 residues. Per the germline V gene, CDR1 is WSHSY and CDR2 is SAAADI. The CDR3 DNA follows: TGCGCCAGCAGGACTAGCGGGAACACCGGGGAGCTGTTTTTT. It specifies CASRTSGNTGELFF.

The genes are TRBV28 and TRBJ2-7; TRBD1 aligns across 7 bases. Germline CDR1 is MDHEN and CDR2 is SYDVKM. V lost 6 bases and J lost 2; bases outside the gene matches: 10. This CDR3 contains 15 residues. In DNA, the CDR3 is TGTGCCAGCAGCCTAACCGAGGACAGGACCTACGAGCAGTACTTC. Its protein is CASSLTEDRTYEQYF. Variable domain in full (rest from reference TRBV28 and TRBJ2-7): DVKVTQSSRYLVKRTGEKVFLECVQDMDHENMFWYRQDPGLGLRLIYFSYDVKMKEKGDIPEGYSVSREKKERFSLILESASTNQTSMYLCASSLTEDRTYEQYFGPGTRLTVT.

This clone occurred a few times. CDR3 in DNA: TGCGCCAGCAGCCCGACGGGTCTCTGGAGTAGCACAGATACGCAGTATTTT. The encoded protein is CASSPTGLWSSTDTQYF. The genes are TRBV4-1 and TRBJ2-3; D unresolved. CDR1 and CDR2 (germline): MGHRA, YSYEKL. The CDR3 totals 17 residues. Deletions cut 4 bases from V and 0 bases from J, with 17 bases between.

This chain joins TRBV5-1 and TRBJ2-5, with 8 bases aligning to TRBD1. Germline loops: CDR1 SGHRS, CDR2 YFSETQ. After removal of 4 bases from V and 2 bases from J, the junction contained 7 bases not matched to a gene. CDR3 length equals 15 residues. Written as DNA, the CDR3 is TGCGCCAGCAGCCCGCGGGACAGGTCACAAGAGACCCAGTACTTC. Amino acid sequence: CASSPRDRSQETQYF.

In its sample, this clone was seen a few times. The rearrangement joins TRBV28 to TRBJ1-5, with 7 bases lining up with TRBD1. Germline V gene data show CDR1 as MDHEN and CDR2 as SYDVKM. J lost 1 base, V lost 3 bases, and 6 bases had no gene match. The length of the CDR3 is 16 residues. The CDR3 coding sequence is TGTGCCAGCAGTTTCTCGGCAGGGGGGAGCAATCAGCCCCAGCATTTT. Its translation: CASSFSAGGSNQPQHF.

This rearrangement joins TRBV15 to TRBJ2-7; 11 bases agree with TRBD2. This CDR3 is 16 amino acids long. Germline V lookup: CDR1 LNHNV, CDR2 YYDKDF (reference sequence). J gave up 4 bases and V 0 bases, and 5 bases lay outside the gene matches. In DNA, the CDR3 is TGTGCCACCAGCAGAGATAGATCTAGCGGGAGGTACGAGCAGTACTTC. Translated, it gives CATSRDRSSGRYEQYF.

The chain employs TRBV28 and TRBJ2-6; 14 bases agree with TRBD2. This CDR3 spans 19 amino acids. The germline V gene has CDR1 MDHEN and CDR2 SYDVKM. With 5 bases clipped from V and 1 base from J, the junction kept 7 bases outside the gene matches. The CDR3 loop reads CASSPAGLAGGSGANVLTF. The CDR3 DNA follows: TGTGCCAGCAGTCCCGCAGGACTAGCGGGAGGATCTGGGGCCAACGTCCTGACTTTC.